This entry is about one T cell receptor beta chain. No antigen is known for it. The record originates from a study of cytomegalovirus exposure and HLA in healthy donors. For the study at large: Out of about 190 million T cells, an earlier analysis found about 100 million unique TCR beta sequences in total.

CDR1 and CDR2 (germline): SQVTM, ANQGSEA. This CDR3 region has 13 residues. The ends lost 7 bases at V and 4 bases at J; junction bases unmatched: 5. Researchers ran the PCR with 60 Vbeta and 13 Jbeta primers. This table comes from immunoSEQ multiplex PCR, and its TCRdb copy is limited to in-frame clones, with some not included. The sample consists of about 55,000 clones, 55% to 85% of them appearing once. Overall study findings and caveats: Some V segments (TRBV6-2 and TRBV6-3 among them) were excluded as indistinguishable. Across donors, most TCRs were seen rarely, yet some public ones were widespread.

The sample taken for sequencing was PBMCs. V usage is TRBV29-1 and J usage is TRBJ1-3; 9 nucleotides agree with TRBD1. The TCR originated in a middle-aged man in good health and CMV-seropositive. The CDR3 reads CSASGQGGNTIYF. The CDR3 coding sequence is TGCAGCGCTTCGGGACAGGGAGGAAACACCATATATTTT.